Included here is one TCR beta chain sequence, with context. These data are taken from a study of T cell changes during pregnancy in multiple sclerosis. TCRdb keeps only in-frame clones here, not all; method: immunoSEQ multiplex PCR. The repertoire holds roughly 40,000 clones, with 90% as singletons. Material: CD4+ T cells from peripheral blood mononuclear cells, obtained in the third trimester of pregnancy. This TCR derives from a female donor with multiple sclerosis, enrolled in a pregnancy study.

The CDR3 DNA reads TGCAGCGTTGTCGGGGGTCCAAACGAGCAGTACTTC. Its protein is CSVVGGPNEQYF. V and J are TRBV29-1 and TRBJ2-7; a possible D gene is TRBD2 (6 bases). The CDR3 length is 12 residues. Germline V gene lookup returns CDR1 SQVTM and CDR2 ANQGSEA. V was cut by 4 bases and J by 5 bases, with 12 bases left in between.